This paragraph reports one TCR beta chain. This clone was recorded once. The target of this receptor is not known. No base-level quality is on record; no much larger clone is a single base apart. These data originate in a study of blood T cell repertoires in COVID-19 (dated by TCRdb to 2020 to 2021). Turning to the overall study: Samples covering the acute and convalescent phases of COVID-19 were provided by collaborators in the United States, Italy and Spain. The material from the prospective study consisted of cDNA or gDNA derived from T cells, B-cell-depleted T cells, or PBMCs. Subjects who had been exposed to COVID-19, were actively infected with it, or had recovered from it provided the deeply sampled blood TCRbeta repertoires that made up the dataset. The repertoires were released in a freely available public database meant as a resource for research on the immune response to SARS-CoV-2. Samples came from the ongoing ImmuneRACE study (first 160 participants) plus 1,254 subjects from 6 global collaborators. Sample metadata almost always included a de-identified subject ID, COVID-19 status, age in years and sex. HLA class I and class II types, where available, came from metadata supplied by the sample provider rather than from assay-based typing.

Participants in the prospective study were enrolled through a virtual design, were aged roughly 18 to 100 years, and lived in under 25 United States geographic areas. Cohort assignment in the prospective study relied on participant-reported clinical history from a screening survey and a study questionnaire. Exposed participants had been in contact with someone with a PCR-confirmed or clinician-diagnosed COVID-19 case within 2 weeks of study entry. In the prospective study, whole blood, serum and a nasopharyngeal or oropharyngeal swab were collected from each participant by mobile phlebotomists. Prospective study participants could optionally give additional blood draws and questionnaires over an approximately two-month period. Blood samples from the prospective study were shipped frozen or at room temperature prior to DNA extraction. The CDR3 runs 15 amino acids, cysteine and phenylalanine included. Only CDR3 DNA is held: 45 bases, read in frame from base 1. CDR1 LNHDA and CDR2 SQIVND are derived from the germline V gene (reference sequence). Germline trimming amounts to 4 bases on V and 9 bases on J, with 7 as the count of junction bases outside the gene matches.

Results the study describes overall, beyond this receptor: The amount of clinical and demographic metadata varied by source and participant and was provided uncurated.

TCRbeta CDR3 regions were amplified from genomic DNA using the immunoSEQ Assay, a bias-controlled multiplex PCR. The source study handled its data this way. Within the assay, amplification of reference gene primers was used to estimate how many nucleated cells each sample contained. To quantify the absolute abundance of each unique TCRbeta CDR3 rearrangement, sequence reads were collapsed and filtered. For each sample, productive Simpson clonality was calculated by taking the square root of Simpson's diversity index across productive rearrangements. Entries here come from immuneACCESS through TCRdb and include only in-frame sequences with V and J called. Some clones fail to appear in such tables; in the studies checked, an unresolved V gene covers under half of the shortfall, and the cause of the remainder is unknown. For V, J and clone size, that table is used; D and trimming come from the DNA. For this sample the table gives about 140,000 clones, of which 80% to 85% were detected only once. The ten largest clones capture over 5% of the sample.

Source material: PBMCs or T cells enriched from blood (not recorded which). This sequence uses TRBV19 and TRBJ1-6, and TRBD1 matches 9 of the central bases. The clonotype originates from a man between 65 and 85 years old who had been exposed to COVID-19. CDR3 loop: CASSTSGTGSSPLHF. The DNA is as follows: TGTGCCAGTAGTACCTCCGGGACAGGGAGTTCACCCCTCCACTTT. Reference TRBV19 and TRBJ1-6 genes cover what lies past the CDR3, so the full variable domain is DGGITQSPKYLFRKEGQNVTLSCEQNLNHDAMYWYRQDPGQGLRLIYYSQIVNDFQKGDIAEGYSVSREKKESFPLTVTSAQKNPTAFYLCASSTSGTGSSPLHFGNGTRLTVT.